Below, 22 T cell receptor beta chains from the same sample are listed, as sequenced in a study of naive and memory T cell subsets. Two oligonucleotides, mixed equimolar, formed the beta constant-region primer covering TRBC1 and TRBC2. Nested alpha and beta constant-region primers with the SP2 primer drove four PCR rounds on ligated cDNA. From the UMI-ligation and nested PCR reads, TCRdb called clonotypes with MiXCR, one entry per CDR3 protein. The table lists some 110,000 distinct CDR3 sequences, roughly 32% of them singletons, with roughly 0.86% in the top ten. The sample comprised central memory CD4+ T cells from blood. The source of these receptors is a human donor in good health.

The genes are TRBV5-1 and TRBJ2-7; D is possibly TRBD1 (6 bases). Trimming cost V 3 bases and J 0 bases, with 10 bases left between them. CDR1 and CDR2 (germline): SGHRS, YFSETQ. The CDR3 has 14 residues. The CDR3 region is CASSSRGISYEQYF. The DNA of the CDR3 is TGCGCCAGCAGCTCGAGGGGGATCTCCTACGAGCAGTACTTC.

This clonotype was seen only a few times. In DNA, the CDR3 is TGTGCCTGGAGTTCAACTACTCAAGAGACCCAGTACTTC. Amino acids: CAWSSTTQETQYF. The V and J genes are TRBV30 and TRBJ2-5; no definite D call. Germline V gene lookup returns CDR1 GTSNPN and CDR2 SVGIG (reference sequence). Trimming stripped 2 bases from V and 2 bases from J, with 9 bases between. The CDR3 runs 13 residues.

To note about this clonotype: A junction boundary mismatches the germline segment, possibly from a read error. The chain combines TRBV2 with TRBJ2-2, with D perhaps matching TRBD1 or TRBD2 (5 bases each). CDR3 size: 13 residues. CDR1 is SNHLY, CDR2 FYNNEI, per germline. The CDR3: CASGDSNTGEPFF. CDR3 in DNA: TGTGCCAGCGGCGACAGTAACACCGGGGAGCCGTTTTTT.

The genes are TRBV3-1 and TRBJ2-4; a possible D gene is TRBD1 (6 bases). The CDR3 is 14 residues long. Germline V gene data show CDR1 as LGHDT and CDR2 as YNNKEL (reference sequence). V gave up 4 bases and J gave up 5 bases, with 12 bases separating them. The CDR3 sequence is CASSLGAIQNIQYF. The CDR3 DNA reads TGTGCCAGCAGCCTGGGGGCGATTCAAAACATTCAGTACTTC. The complete variable domain, with remaining parts taken from reference TRBV3-1 and TRBJ2-4, reads DTAVSQTPKYLVTQMGNDKSIKCEQNLGHDTMYWYKQDSKKFLKIMFSYNNKELIINETVPNRFSPKSPDKAHLNLHINSLELGDSAVYFCASSLGAIQNIQYFGAGTRLSVL.

This chain joins TRBV20-1 and TRBJ1-4; D is perhaps TRBD1 (5 bases). From germline, CDR1 is DFQATT and CDR2 SNEGSKA (reference sequence). V was cut by 0 bases and J by 7 bases, with 12 bases left in between. CDR3 length: 14 amino acids. The CDR3 nucleotides read TGCAGTGCTAGAGATAAGGCGAGGGGTGAAAAACTGTTTTTT. Amino acids: CSARDKARGEKLFF.

This chain connects TRBV28 to TRBJ1-5; TRBD1 aligns across 7 bases. V lost 6 bases, J lost 7 bases, and 6 bases stayed unmatched. This CDR3 contains 13 residues. Germline CDR1 reads MDHEN; CDR2 reads SYDVKM. As DNA, the CDR3 is TGTGCCAGCAGCACGGGACAGCCACAGCCCCAGCATTTT. This codes for CASSTGQPQPQHF.

This clonotype was recorded a few times. The rearrangement links TRBV24-1 to TRBJ2-1, with D possibly TRBD2 on 6 matching bases. The V and J ends lost 5 bases and 6 bases respectively, with 13 bases between them. This CDR3 is 14 amino acids long. Looked up from germline, CDR1 is KGHDR and CDR2 is SFDVKD. DNA of the CDR3: TGTGCCACCAGTGCGAGCGGGTCCGGCAATGAGCAGTTCTTC. It translates to CATSASGSGNEQFF.

Only a few counts were recorded for this clonotype. The V and J genes are TRBV5-1 and TRBJ2-6, with D possibly being TRBD1 (6 bases). Germline V gene sequence: CDR1 SGHRS, CDR2 YFSETQ. The V end lost 2 bases, the J end lost 0 bases, and 9 bases lay between the germline ends. The CDR3 runs 16 residues. The CDR3 DNA follows: TGCGCCAGCAGCTTAGGACAGTCCTCTGGGGCCAACGTCCTGACTTTC. It translates to CASSLGQSSGANVLTF.

This chain joins TRBV15 and TRBJ2-5, with D maybe TRBD2 (5 bases). The CDR3 has 11 amino acids. CDR1 is LNHNV and CDR2 is YYDKDF in the germline V gene (reference sequence). V lost 5 bases and J lost 7, with 8 bases in between. CDR3 bases: TGTGCCACCAGCGCTGGGAGGACCCAGTACTTC. Translating gives CATSAGRTQYF.

J is TRBJ2-7 and V is TRBV29-1; TRBD2 agrees at 8 bases. Trimming cost V 6 bases and J 7 bases; bases outside gene matches: 8. This CDR3 has 12 residues. Germline lookup yields CDR1 SQVTM and CDR2 ANQGSEA. The CDR3 region has the DNA TGCAGCGTCCGGGGGGGACCGGGGGAGCAGTACTTC. Translation gives CSVRGGPGEQYF.

This clonotype was counted at least ten times. J is TRBJ2-1 and V is TRBV18; D might be TRBD1 or TRBD2, each matching 5 bases. The V end lost 4 bases, the J end lost 8 bases, and 9 bases lay between the germline ends. This CDR3 has 12 residues. The germline CDR1 and CDR2 sequences are KGHSH and LQKENI. This chain's CDR3 is CASSLQGHEQFF. The CDR3 bases are TGTGCCAGCTCACTTCAGGGACATGAGCAGTTCTTC.

The chain carries TRBV29-1 and TRBJ1-4; 7 nucleotides align to TRBD1. Germline CDR1 SQVTM, CDR2 ANQGSEA. The ends lost 7 bases at V and 0 bases at J; junction bases unmatched: 8. The CDR3 is 15 residues long. The CDR3 nucleotides read TGCAGCGCCCGGGACAGAGACGCAACTAATGAAAAACTGTTTTTT. It encodes CSARDRDATNEKLFF. Full variable domain (remainder filled in from reference TRBV29-1 and TRBJ1-4): SAVISQKPSRDICQRGTSLTIQCQVDSQVTMMFWYRQQPGQSLTLIATANQGSEATYESGFVIDKFPISRPNLTFSTLTVSNMSPEDSSIYLCSARDRDATNEKLFFGSGTQLSVL.

This chain links TRBV20-1 with TRBJ1-2; D is unresolved. In germline, CDR1 is DFQATT, CDR2 SNEGSKA (reference sequence). V was cut by 0 bases and J by 4 bases, with 6 bases left in between. This CDR3 has 12 residues. The CDR3 reads CSARDLGYGYTF. The CDR3 DNA sequence: TGCAGTGCTAGAGATCTGGGCTATGGCTACACCTTC.

The gene calls are TRBV28 and TRBJ2-3; 7 positions agree with TRBD1. This CDR3 has 15 residues. Germline CDR1 and CDR2: MDHEN and SYDVKM. Trimming cost V 4 bases and J 5 bases; bases outside gene matches: 9. This chain's CDR3 is CASSSRRGLEDTQYF. CDR3 DNA: TGTGCCAGCAGTTCCCGAAGGGGGCTTGAAGATACGCAGTATTTT.

This clonotype appeared a few times. The chain is built from TRBV29-1 and TRBJ2-7, with D uncertain. V lost 4 bases and J lost 5, with 18 bases in between. This CDR3 has 14 amino acids. The germline gives CDR1 SQVTM, CDR2 ANQGSEA. CDR3 sequence: CSVVRAGLVHEQYF. CDR3 DNA: TGCAGCGTTGTTCGGGCAGGTCTGGTCCACGAGCAGTACTTC.

This rearrangement joins TRBV12-3 or TRBV12-4 to TRBJ2-1, with 7 bases identical to TRBD2. CDR3 length equals 15 residues. The junction had 7 bases not matched to a gene; V was cut back by 0 bases and J by 8 bases. The CDR3 DNA follows: TGTGCCAGCAGTTTAGCGGGAGGGCCTTTCGATGAGCAGTTCTTC. Its translation: CASSLAGGPFDEQFF.

This clonotype has a handful of counts. The V call is TRBV29-1, the J call TRBJ2-5; no clear D. With 4 bases removed from V and 3 bases from J, the gap between germline ends came to 3 bases. Germline V gives CDR1 SQVTM, CDR2 ANQGSEA. There are 10 residues in the CDR3. CDR3 DNA: TGCAGCGTTGGGAAAGAGACCCAGTACTTC. Translating it yields CSVGKETQYF.

This rearrangement joins TRBV28 to TRBJ2-5; TRBD2 aligns across 9 bases. V shed 4 bases, J shed 3 bases, and the junction held 9 bases outside the gene matches. The germline V gene has CDR1 MDHEN and CDR2 SYDVKM. The CDR3 runs 16 residues. The CDR3 protein is CASSSPPSGAKETQYF. Written as DNA, the CDR3 is TGTGCCAGCAGTTCTCCTCCTAGCGGGGCAAAAGAGACCCAGTACTTC.

In its sample, this clonotype was seen many times. This chain links TRBV7-2 with TRBJ2-7; 8 bases are shared with TRBD1. Germline CDR1 SGHTA, CDR2 FQGNSA. V was clipped by 5 bases and J by 0 bases; unmatched bases: 12. This CDR3 contains 17 residues. The CDR3 protein is CASSPPPGQGNSYEQYF. The CDR3 DNA follows: TGTGCCAGCAGCCCACCCCCCGGACAGGGAAACTCCTACGAGCAGTACTTC.

The sample holds a few counts of this clonotype. For the CDR3, the DNA is TGTGCCAGCAGTCCGAGACATCCGTTAGCCAAAAACATTCAGTACTTC. Translated, it gives CASSPRHPLAKNIQYF. The V call is TRBV2, the J call TRBJ2-4; no clear D. The V gene lost 5 bases and the J gene lost 0 bases, with 14 bases spanning the gap. In germline, CDR1 is SNHLY, CDR2 FYNNEI. CDR3 length: 16 residues.

This clonotype was recorded a few times. V gene TRBV20-1 combines with J gene TRBJ2-1; D is unresolved. Germline V gene data show CDR1 as DFQATT and CDR2 as SNEGSKA (reference sequence). This CDR3 has 14 residues. The V gene lost 0 bases and the J gene lost 8 bases, with 14 bases spanning the gap. The CDR3 loop is CSARDLGRIDEQFF. The DNA for the CDR3 is TGCAGTGCTAGAGATCTGGGTCGGATCGATGAGCAGTTCTTC.

This chain joins TRBV6-2 or TRBV6-3 and TRBJ1-5; no reliable D call. CDR1 is MNHEY and CDR2 is SVGEGT in the germline V gene. The CDR3 totals 16 residues. Trimming took off 6 bases at V and 0 bases at J, with 15 bases between the two ends. As DNA, the CDR3 is TGTGCCAGCAGGGCAGTGAGAGGGCTTAGCAATCAGCCCCAGCATTTT. It yields the protein CASRAVRGLSNQPQHF.